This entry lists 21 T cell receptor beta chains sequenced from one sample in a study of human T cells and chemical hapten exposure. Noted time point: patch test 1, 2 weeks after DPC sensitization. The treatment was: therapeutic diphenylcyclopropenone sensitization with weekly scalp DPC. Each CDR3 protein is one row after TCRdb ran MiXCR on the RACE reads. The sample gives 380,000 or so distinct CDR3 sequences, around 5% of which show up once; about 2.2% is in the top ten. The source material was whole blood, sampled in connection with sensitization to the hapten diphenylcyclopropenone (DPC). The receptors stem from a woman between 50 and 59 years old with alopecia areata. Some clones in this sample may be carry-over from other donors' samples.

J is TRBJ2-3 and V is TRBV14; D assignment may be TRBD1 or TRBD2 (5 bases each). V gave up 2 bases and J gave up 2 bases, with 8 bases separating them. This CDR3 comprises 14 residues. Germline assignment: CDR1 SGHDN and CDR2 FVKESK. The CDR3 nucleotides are TGTGCCAGCAGCCAACGGGACCTCACAGATACGCAGTATTTT. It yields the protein CASSQRDLTDTQYF. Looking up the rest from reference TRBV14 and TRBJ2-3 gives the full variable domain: EAGVTQFPSHSVIEKGQTVTLRCDPISGHDNLYWYRRVMGKEIKFLLHFVKESKQDESGMPNNRFLAERTGGTYSTLKVQPAELEDSGVYFCASSQRDLTDTQYFGPGTRLTVL.

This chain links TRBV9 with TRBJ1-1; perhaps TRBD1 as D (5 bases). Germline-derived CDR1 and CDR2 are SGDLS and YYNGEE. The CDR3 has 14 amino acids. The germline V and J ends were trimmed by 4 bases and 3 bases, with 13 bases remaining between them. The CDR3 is CASSWRGSDTEAFF. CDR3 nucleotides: TGTGCCAGCAGCTGGAGGGGCAGCGACACTGAAGCTTTCTTT.

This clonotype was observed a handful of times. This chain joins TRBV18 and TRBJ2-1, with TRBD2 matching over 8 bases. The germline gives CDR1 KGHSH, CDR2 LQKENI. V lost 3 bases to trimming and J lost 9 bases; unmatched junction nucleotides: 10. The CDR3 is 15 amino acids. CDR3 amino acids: CASSPLLAASGEQFF. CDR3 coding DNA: TGTGCCAGCTCACCTTTACTAGCGGCGTCCGGTGAGCAGTTCTTC.

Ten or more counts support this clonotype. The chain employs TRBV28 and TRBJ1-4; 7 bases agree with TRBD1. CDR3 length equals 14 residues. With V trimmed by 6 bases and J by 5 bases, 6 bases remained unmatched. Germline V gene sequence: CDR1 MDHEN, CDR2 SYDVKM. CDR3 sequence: CASSPTGRNEKLFF. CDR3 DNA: TGTGCCAGCAGCCCGACAGGGCGGAATGAAAAACTGTTTTTT.

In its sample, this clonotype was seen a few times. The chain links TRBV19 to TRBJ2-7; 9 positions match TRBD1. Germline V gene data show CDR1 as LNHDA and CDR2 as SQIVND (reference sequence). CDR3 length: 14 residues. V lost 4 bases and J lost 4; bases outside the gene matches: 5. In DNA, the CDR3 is TGTGCCAGTAGTAGGACAGGGGCTGGATACGAGCAGTACTTC. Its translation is CASSRTGAGYEQYF. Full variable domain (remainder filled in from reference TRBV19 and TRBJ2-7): DGGITQSPKYLFRKEGQNVTLSCEQNLNHDAMYWYRQDPGQGLRLIYYSQIVNDFQKGDIAEGYSVSREKKESFPLTVTSAQKNPTAFYLCASSRTGAGYEQYFGPGTRLTVT.

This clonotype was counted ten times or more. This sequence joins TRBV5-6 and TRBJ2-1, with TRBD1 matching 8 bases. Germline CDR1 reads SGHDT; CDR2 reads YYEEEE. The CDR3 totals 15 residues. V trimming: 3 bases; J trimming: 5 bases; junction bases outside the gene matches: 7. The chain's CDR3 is CASSSGQGGHNEQFF. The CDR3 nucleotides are TGTGCCAGCAGCTCCGGACAGGGCGGGCACAATGAGCAGTTCTTC.

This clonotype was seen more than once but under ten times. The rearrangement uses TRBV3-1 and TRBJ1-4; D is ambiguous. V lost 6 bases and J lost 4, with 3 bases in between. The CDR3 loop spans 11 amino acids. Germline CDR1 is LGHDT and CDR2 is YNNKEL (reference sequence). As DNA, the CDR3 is TGTGCCAGCAGAGGTAATGAAAAACTGTTTTTT. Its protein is CASRGNEKLFF. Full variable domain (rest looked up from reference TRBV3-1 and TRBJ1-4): DTAVSQTPKYLVTQMGNDKSIKCEQNLGHDTMYWYKQDSKKFLKIMFSYNNKELIINETVPNRFSPKSPDKAHLNLHINSLELGDSAVYFCASRGNEKLFFGSGTQLSVL.

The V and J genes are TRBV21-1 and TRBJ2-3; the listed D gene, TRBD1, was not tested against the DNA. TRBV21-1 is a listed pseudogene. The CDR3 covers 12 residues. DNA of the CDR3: TGTGCCAGCAGCCCTAGGACAGTCGAACAGTATTTT. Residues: CASSPRTVEQYF.

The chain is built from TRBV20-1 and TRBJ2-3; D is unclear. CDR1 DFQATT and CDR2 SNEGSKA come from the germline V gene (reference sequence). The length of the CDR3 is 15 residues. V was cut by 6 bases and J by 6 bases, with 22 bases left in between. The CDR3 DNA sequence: TGCAGTGCCCGTCCGGCAGTCGGCTATGGGGATACGCAGTATTTT. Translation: CSARPAVGYGDTQYF.

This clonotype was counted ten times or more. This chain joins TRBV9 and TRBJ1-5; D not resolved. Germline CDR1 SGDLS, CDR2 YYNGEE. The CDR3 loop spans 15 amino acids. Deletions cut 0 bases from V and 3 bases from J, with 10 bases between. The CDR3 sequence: CASSVEGGPNQPQHF. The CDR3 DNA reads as TGTGCCAGCAGCGTAGAGGGAGGACCCAATCAGCCCCAGCATTTT. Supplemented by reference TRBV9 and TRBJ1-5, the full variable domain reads DSGVTQTPKHLITATGQRVTLRCSPRSGDLSVYWYQQSLDQGLQFLIQYYNGEERAKGNILERFSAQQFPDLHSELNLSSLELGDSALYFCASSVEGGPNQPQHFGDGTRLSIL.

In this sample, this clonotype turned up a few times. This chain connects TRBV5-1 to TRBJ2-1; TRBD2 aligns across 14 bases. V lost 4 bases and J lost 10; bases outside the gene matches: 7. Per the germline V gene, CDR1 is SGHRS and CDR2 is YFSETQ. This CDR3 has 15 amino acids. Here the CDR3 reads CASSPGTSGSREQFF. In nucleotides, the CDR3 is TGCGCCAGCAGCCCTGGGACTAGCGGGAGCCGGGAGCAGTTCTTC.

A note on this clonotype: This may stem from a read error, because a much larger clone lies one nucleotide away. CDR3 sequence: CAGSQGGLARDTQYF. The CDR3 DNA follows: TGTGCCGGCAGCCAGGGGGGACTAGCGAGGGATACGCAGTATTTT. The J gene is TRBJ2-3, the V gene TRBV7-2; 10 bases line up with TRBD2. CDR1 and CDR2 from the germline V gene are SGHTA and FQGNSA. CDR3 length: 15 amino acids.

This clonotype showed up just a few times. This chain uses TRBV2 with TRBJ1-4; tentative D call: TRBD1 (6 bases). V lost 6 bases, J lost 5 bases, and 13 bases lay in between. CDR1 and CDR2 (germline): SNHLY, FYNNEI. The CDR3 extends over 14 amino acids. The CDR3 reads CASRTGTSNEKLFF. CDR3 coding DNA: TGTGCCAGCAGGACCGGGACATCGAATGAAAAACTGTTTTTT.

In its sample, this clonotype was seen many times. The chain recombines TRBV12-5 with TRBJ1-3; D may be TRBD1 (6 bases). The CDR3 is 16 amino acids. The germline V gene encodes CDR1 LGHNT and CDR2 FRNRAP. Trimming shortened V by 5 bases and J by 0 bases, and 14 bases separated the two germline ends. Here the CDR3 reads CASGLDGTLSGNTIYF. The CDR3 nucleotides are TGTGCTAGTGGTCTTGACGGGACACTCTCTGGAAACACCATATATTTT. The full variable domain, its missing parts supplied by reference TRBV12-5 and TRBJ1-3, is DARVTQTPRHKVTEMGQEVTMRCQPILGHNTVFWYRQTMMQGLELLAYFRNRAPLDDSGMPKDRFSAEMPDATLATLKIQPSEPRDSAVYFCASGLDGTLSGNTIYFGEGSWLTVV.

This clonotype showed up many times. The CDR3 DNA reads as TGTGCCAGCAGCTTAGGGAGCGGGAGCTACGAGCAGTACTTC. It specifies CASSLGSGSYEQYF. The chain combines TRBV11-2 with TRBJ2-7; 8 nucleotides match TRBD2. The CDR3 totals 14 residues. Germline lookup yields CDR1 SGHAT and CDR2 FQNNGV. Trimming cost V 1 base and J 3 bases; bases outside gene matches: 2.

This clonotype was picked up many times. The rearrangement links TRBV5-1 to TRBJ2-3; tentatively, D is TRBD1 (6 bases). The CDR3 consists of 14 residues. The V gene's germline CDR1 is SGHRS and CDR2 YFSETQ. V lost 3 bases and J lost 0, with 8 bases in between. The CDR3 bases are TGCGCCAGCAGCTGGACAGAGAGCACAGATACGCAGTATTTT. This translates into CASSWTESTDTQYF.

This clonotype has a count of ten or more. CDR3 in DNA: TGTGCCAGCAGTTTCGAGGGCAATGAGCAGTTCTTC. Translation: CASSFEGNEQFF. The rearrangement links TRBV28 to TRBJ2-1; tentatively, D is TRBD2 (5 bases). The germline V and J ends were trimmed by 3 bases and 6 bases, with 6 bases remaining between them. The CDR3 is 12 residues long. Germline-derived CDR1 and CDR2 are MDHEN and SYDVKM.

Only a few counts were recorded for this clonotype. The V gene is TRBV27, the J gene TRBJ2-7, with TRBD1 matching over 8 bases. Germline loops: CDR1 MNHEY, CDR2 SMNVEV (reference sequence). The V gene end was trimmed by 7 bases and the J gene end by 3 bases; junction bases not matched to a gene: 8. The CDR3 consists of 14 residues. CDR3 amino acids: CASKIQGVHYEQYF. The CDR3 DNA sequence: TGTGCCAGCAAAATACAGGGGGTCCACTACGAGCAGTACTTC.

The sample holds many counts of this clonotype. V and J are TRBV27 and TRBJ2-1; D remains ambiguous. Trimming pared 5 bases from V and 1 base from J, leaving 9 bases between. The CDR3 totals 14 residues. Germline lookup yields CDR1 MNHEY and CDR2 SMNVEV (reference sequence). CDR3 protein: CASSPAASYNEQFF. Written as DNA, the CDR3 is TGTGCCAGCAGTCCGGCGGCGTCCTACAATGAGCAGTTCTTC.

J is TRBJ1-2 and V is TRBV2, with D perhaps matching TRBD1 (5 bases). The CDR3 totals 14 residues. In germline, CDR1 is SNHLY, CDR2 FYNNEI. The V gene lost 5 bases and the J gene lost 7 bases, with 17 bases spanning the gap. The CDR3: CASSPGRTIAGYTF. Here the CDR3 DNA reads TGTGCCAGCAGTCCAGGGCGTACGATAGCTGGCTACACCTTC. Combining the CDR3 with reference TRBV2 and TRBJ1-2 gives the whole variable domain EPEVTQTPSHQVTQMGQEVILRCVPISNHLYFYWYRQILGQKVEFLVSFYNNEISEKSEIFDDQFSVERPDGSNFTLKIRSTKLEDSAMYFCASSPGRTIAGYTFGSGTRLTVV.

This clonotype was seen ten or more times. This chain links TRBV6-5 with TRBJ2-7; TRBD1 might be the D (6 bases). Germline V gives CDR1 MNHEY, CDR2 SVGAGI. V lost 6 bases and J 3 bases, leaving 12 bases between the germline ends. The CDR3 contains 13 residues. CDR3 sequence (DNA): TGTGCCAGCAGCGTGGACAGTAGCTACGAGCAGTACTTC. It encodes CASSVDSSYEQYF.